Listed here are 27 T cell receptor beta chains from one sample, sequenced in a study of blood T cell repertoires in COVID-19. Clones were read by immunoSEQ multiplex PCR, and TCRdb kept only the in-frame ones, dropping some. This table has 380,000 or so clones, more than 80% appearing once. Sequencing was done on a sample of peripheral blood. The receptor source for this set is a man aged 40-49 years with acute or convalescent COVID-19.

The chain joins TRBV27 to TRBJ1-5; a possible D gene is TRBD1 (6 bases). The CDR3 contains 13 residues. V was trimmed by 8 bases and J by 6 bases, leaving 14 bases between them. Germline loops: CDR1 MNHEY, CDR2 SMNVEV (reference sequence). CDR3: CASSYRDGQPQHF. CDR3 in DNA: TGTGCCAGCTCTTACAGGGACGGTCAGCCCCAGCATTTT.

This sequence joins TRBV25-1 and TRBJ1-3; 10 bases agree with TRBD1. The CDR3 runs 15 residues. V shed 8 bases, J shed 2 bases, and the junction held 6 bases outside the gene matches. CDR1 is MGHDK, CDR2 SYGVNS, per germline. The CDR3 DNA is TGTGCCAGCGGACAGGGGGGGGACGCTGGAAACACCATATATTTT. This sequence encodes CASGQGGDAGNTIYF.

This clone has a single count. V and J are TRBV4-3 and TRBJ2-5; maybe TRBD2 (6 bases). This CDR3 region has 15 residues. Germline V gene data show CDR1 as LGHNA and CDR2 as YSLEER. V dropped 4 bases and J dropped 7 bases, with 19 bases sitting between them. The CDR3 region is CASSPSHGGSGTQYF. The CDR3 DNA reads TGCGCCAGCAGCCCCTCCCATGGAGGGAGTGGGACCCAGTACTTC.

The V call is TRBV19, the J call TRBJ2-3; TRBD1 agrees at 7 bases. Per germline, CDR1 LNHDA and CDR2 SQIVND (reference sequence). The CDR3 consists of 14 residues. V was clipped by 2 bases and J by 2 bases; unmatched bases: 1. The CDR3 here is CASSIQGDTDTQYF. The CDR3 DNA reads as TGTGCCAGTAGTATACAGGGGGACACAGATACGCAGTATTTT.

This clone was observed a few times. The gene calls are TRBV7-2 and TRBJ2-3; TRBD2 might be the D (5 bases). V was trimmed by 5 bases and J by 1 base, leaving 16 bases between them. Germline V gene data show CDR1 as SGHTA and CDR2 as FQGNSA. The CDR3 has 16 residues. The CDR3 region has the DNA TGTGCCAGCAGCCATCGGCTGAACGGGGGCACAGATACGCAGTATTTT. Amino acid sequence: CASSHRLNGGTDTQYF.

The V and J genes are TRBV12-3 or TRBV12-4 and TRBJ2-5; D may be TRBD2 (5 bases). Trimming shortened V by 4 bases and J by 5 bases, and 11 bases separated the two germline ends. The CDR3 has 13 residues. The CDR3 DNA reads TGTGCCAGCAGTTCCGCATGGAGGGAGACCCAGTACTTC. Amino acids: CASSSAWRETQYF.

This rearrangement joins TRBV9 to TRBJ1-1; 8 bases line up with TRBD1. V lost 4 bases, J lost 1 base, and 12 bases stayed unmatched. The CDR3 contains 17 residues. Per germline, CDR1 SGDLS and CDR2 YYNGEE. CDR3 loop: CASSPSPPGGPNTEAFF. The CDR3 DNA follows: TGTGCCAGCAGCCCCTCCCCCCCAGGGGGCCCGAACACTGAAGCTTTCTTT. The complete variable domain, with remaining parts taken from reference TRBV9 and TRBJ1-1, reads DSGVTQTPKHLITATGQRVTLRCSPRSGDLSVYWYQQSLDQGLQFLIQYYNGEERAKGNILERFSAQQFPDLHSELNLSSLELGDSALYFCASSPSPPGGPNTEAFFGQGTRLTVV.

The genes are TRBV28 and TRBJ2-2, with unresolved D. Trimming pared 0 bases from V and 2 bases from J, leaving 7 bases between. This CDR3 has 15 residues. Germline CDR1 is MDHEN and CDR2 is SYDVKM. This CDR3 reads CASSLWAPNTGELFF. As DNA, the CDR3 is TGTGCCAGCAGTTTATGGGCACCCAACACCGGGGAGCTGTTTTTT. Complete variable domain (other parts from reference TRBV28 and TRBJ2-2): DVKVTQSSRYLVKRTGEKVFLECVQDMDHENMFWYRQDPGLGLRLIYFSYDVKMKEKGDIPEGYSVSREKKERFSLILESASTNQTSMYLCASSLWAPNTGELFFGEGSRLTVL.

The chain carries TRBV5-1 and TRBJ1-4; tentative D call: TRBD1 (5 bases). Germline V lookup: CDR1 SGHRS, CDR2 YFSETQ. Trimming removed 5 bases from V and 8 bases from J, with 19 bases in between. The CDR3 consists of 15 residues. The CDR3 spells CASSSLGGRQEKLFF. CDR3 DNA sequence: TGCGCCAGCAGTTCCCTCGGGGGAAGGCAAGAAAAACTGTTTTTT.

The chain uses TRBV30 and TRBJ1-4, with a tentative D call TRBD1 (5 bases). The CDR3 has 13 amino acids. The germline CDR1 and CDR2 sequences are GTSNPN and SVGIG (reference sequence). Between the trimmed V and J ends, which lost 3 bases and 4 bases, there was a span of 9 bases. In DNA, the CDR3 is TGTGCCTGGAGCGGGGGAATTAATGAAAAACTGTTTTTT. Translating gives CAWSGGINEKLFF.

About this clone: A clone one base away is much larger, so this may be a read error. The chain combines TRBV27 with TRBJ1-2; D is perhaps TRBD1 (6 bases). The germline V gene has CDR1 MNHEY and CDR2 SMNVEV (reference sequence). The CDR3 contains 13 residues. This CDR3 reads CASSTGQIYSYTF. The CDR3 DNA reads TGTGCCAGCAGTACCGGACAGATCTATAGCTACACCTTC.

This rearrangement joins TRBV11-2 to TRBJ1-1; a weak D match, TRBD1 (5 bases). The CDR3 length is 15 residues. The V and J ends lost 5 bases and 0 bases respectively, with 13 bases between them. Germline assignment: CDR1 SGHAT and CDR2 FQNNGV. The CDR3 protein is CASSPRRGLNTEAFF. As DNA, the CDR3 is TGTGCCAGCAGCCCCCGAAGGGGTCTGAACACTGAAGCTTTCTTT.

The sample holds a few counts of this clone. The chain links TRBV7-2 to TRBJ2-7, with D perhaps TRBD2 (5 bases). CDR1 and CDR2 (germline): SGHTA, FQGNSA. The CDR3 totals 14 residues. V was clipped by 3 bases and J by 3 bases, with 12 bases between them. The CDR3 nucleotides are TGTGCCAGCAGCTTCCTGGACGGAGGCTACGAGCAGTACTTC. Protein: CASSFLDGGYEQYF.

V usage is TRBV7-9 and J usage is TRBJ2-7; 7 bases are shared with TRBD2. Per germline, CDR1 SEHNR and CDR2 FQNEAQ (reference sequence). The trim removed 1 base at V and 4 bases at J, leaving 10 bases unmatched. The length of the CDR3 is 16 residues. CDR3 DNA sequence: TGTGCCAGCAGCTTAGTGGGAGGGGACCGCAGGTACGAGCAGTACTTC. It is translated as CASSLVGGDRRYEQYF.

The chain links TRBV7-8 to TRBJ1-2; 9 positions agree with TRBD1. The germline V gene encodes CDR1 SGHVS and CDR2 FQNEAQ. The CDR3 totals 15 residues. V shed 2 bases and J 8 bases; nucleotides not matched to a gene: 9. The CDR3 reads CASSLTRDRAQGYTF. In DNA, the CDR3 is TGTGCCAGCAGCTTAACGCGGGACAGGGCACAGGGCTACACCTTC.

The chain recombines TRBV9 with TRBJ2-1; 7 nucleotides agree with TRBD2. The CDR3 contains 15 residues. V shed 4 bases and J 8 bases; nucleotides not matched to a gene: 12. Germline V gene data show CDR1 as SGDLS and CDR2 as YYNGEE. CDR3 amino acids: CASSTAGSILDEQFF. The CDR3 nucleotides are TGTGCCAGCAGCACAGCGGGGTCCATTTTGGATGAGCAGTTCTTC.

This sequence joins TRBV5-4 and TRBJ1-4, with D maybe TRBD1 (6 bases). V lost 4 bases and J lost 3, with 10 bases in between. This CDR3 contains 14 residues. Per germline, CDR1 SGHNT and CDR2 YYREEE (reference sequence). In DNA, the CDR3 is TGTGCCAGCAGCCGGACAGCATCTAATGAAAAACTGTTTTTT. It yields the protein CASSRTASNEKLFF.

This clone was counted a single time. J is TRBJ2-7 and V is TRBV7-2; the D gene is possibly TRBD2 (7 bases). V gave up 1 base and J gave up 0 bases, with 22 bases separating them. The CDR3 totals 19 residues. The germline V gene encodes CDR1 SGHTA and CDR2 FQGNSA. The CDR3 DNA reads as TGTGCCAGCAGCTTAGAAATCTTGGGGCTAGCGGACAGCTCCTACGAGCAGTACTTC. This gives the protein CASSLEILGLADSSYEQYF.

The chain employs TRBV7-3 and TRBJ2-7; D gene ambiguous. CDR1 and CDR2 (germline): SGHTA, FQGTGA. The V and J ends lost 3 bases and 6 bases respectively, with 12 bases between them. The CDR3 has 13 residues. CDR3 in amino acids: CASSFRHGLEQYF. The CDR3 DNA is TGTGCCAGCAGCTTTCGTCATGGGCTCGAGCAGTACTTC.

This clone appeared once. V and J are TRBV9 and TRBJ1-1; D remains unclear. The germline V gene encodes CDR1 SGDLS and CDR2 YYNGEE. The V end lost 0 bases, the J end lost 4 bases, and 16 bases lay between the germline ends. The CDR3 has 16 amino acids. The CDR3 is CASSVDAGGLGTEAFF. CDR3 nucleotide sequence: TGTGCCAGCAGCGTAGATGCGGGAGGCTTGGGCACTGAAGCTTTCTTT.

This chain connects TRBV27 to TRBJ1-1, with D unclear. The V end lost 3 bases, the J end lost 10 bases, and 9 bases lay between the germline ends. The CDR3 covers 11 residues. CDR1 is MNHEY, CDR2 SMNVEV, per germline (reference sequence). The CDR3 bases are TGTGCCAGCAGTTTCAGAGGCCGAGCTTTCTTT. The encoded protein is CASSFRGRAFF.

The chain employs TRBV10-1 and TRBJ2-1, with 9 nucleotides matching TRBD1. J lost 2 bases, V lost 8 bases, and 4 bases had no gene match. In germline, CDR1 is WNHNN, CDR2 SYGVQD (reference sequence). The CDR3 covers 14 residues. The CDR3 DNA is TGCGCCAGCTCGGACAGGGGAGCCTACAATGAGCAGTTCTTC. It codes for CASSDRGAYNEQFF.

J is TRBJ1-4 and V is TRBV19; D gene unclear. This CDR3 has 12 amino acids. CDR1 LNHDA and CDR2 SQIVND come from the germline V gene (reference sequence). Trimming took off 8 bases at V and 8 bases at J, with 12 bases between the two ends. As DNA, the CDR3 is TGTGCCAGTCACCTTACGGGAGAAAAACTGTTTTTT. This translates into CASHLTGEKLFF.

The gene calls are TRBV12-3 or TRBV12-4 and TRBJ1-1, with TRBD1 identical over 7 bases. The CDR3 has 13 residues. The V segment lost 6 bases and the J segment 6 bases; nucleotides outside the gene matches: 7. The DNA for the CDR3 is TGTGCCAGCAGCCCGACAGGGTTTGCTGAAGCTTTCTTT. The encoded protein is CASSPTGFAEAFF.

The sample holds one count of this clone. V and J are TRBV2 and TRBJ1-6, with 7 bases identical to TRBD1. CDR3 length: 15 amino acids. The germline V gene has CDR1 SNHLY and CDR2 FYNNEI. Trimming at V came to 11 bases and at J to 4 bases, leaving 11 bases not matched to a gene. In DNA, the CDR3 is TGTGCCCTCAACCAAGAGACAGGGTATAATTCACCCCTCCACTTT. Translating it yields CALNQETGYNSPLHF.

V is TRBV2 and J is TRBJ1-5; D might be TRBD1 (6 bases). This CDR3 has 14 residues. The germline V gene has CDR1 SNHLY and CDR2 FYNNEI. V was clipped by 8 bases and J by 7 bases, with 18 bases between them. CDR3 nucleotides: TGTGCCAGCGGCCAGGCACAGGGTGGGCAGCCCCAGCATTTT. Its protein is CASGQAQGGQPQHF.

V and J are TRBV12-5 and TRBJ1-4, with 8 bases matching TRBD1. The CDR3 runs 16 residues. V lost 6 bases, J lost 6 bases, and 12 bases stayed unmatched. CDR1 and CDR2 from the germline V gene are LGHNT and FRNRAP. The CDR3 spells CASGLLSRQGYEKLFF. Here the CDR3 DNA reads TGTGCTAGTGGCTTACTATCCCGACAGGGGTATGAAAAACTGTTTTTT. Drawing the rest from reference TRBV12-5 and TRBJ1-4, the complete variable domain is DARVTQTPRHKVTEMGQEVTMRCQPILGHNTVFWYRQTMMQGLELLAYFRNRAPLDDSGMPKDRFSAEMPDATLATLKIQPSEPRDSAVYFCASGLLSRQGYEKLFFGSGTQLSVL.